The sequence of this T cell receptor beta chain was determined in a study of blood T cell repertoires in COVID-19. Study overall: T cells, B-cell-depleted T cells, or PBMCs supplied cDNA or gDNA.

Per the germline V gene, CDR1 is SGDLS and CDR2 is YYNGEE. CDR3 length: 14 amino acids. With 0 bases removed from V and 2 bases from J, the gap between germline ends came to 8 bases. Original processing notes: Nucleated cell number was recorded as an estimate derived from reference gene primer amplification. Clones were sequenced by immunoSEQ multiplex PCR, and TCRdb holds only the in-frame ones, with some missing. V, J and clone size were drawn from that table, and D and trimming were deduced from the DNA. This repertoire shows some 87,000 clones, 85% to 95% found once; its top ten account for under 7.5%.

This chain uses TRBV9 with TRBJ2-5, with D perhaps matching TRBD1 (5 bases). This TCR was recovered from a woman aged 55-70 years with active COVID-19. Sequences were obtained from peripheral blood. DNA of the CDR3: TGTGCCAGCAGCGTAGGACAGTTACAAGAGACCCAGTACTTC. Amino acids: CASSVGQLQETQYF.